This T cell receptor beta chain was identified in a study of cytomegalovirus exposure and HLA in healthy donors. The length of the CDR3 is 16 residues. Looked up from germline, CDR1 is LNHNV and CDR2 is YYDKDF (reference sequence). The trim removed 8 bases at V and 7 bases at J, leaving 10 bases unmatched. The PCR ran on 60 Vbeta and 13 Jbeta primers. TCRdb's table, derived via immunoSEQ multiplex PCR, lists solely in-frame clones and lacks some. The sample records more than 200,000 clones, nearly 80% being singletons. This sequence joins TRBV15 and TRBJ2-1, with 14 positions matching TRBD2. The origin of this receptor is a male donor in good health and CMV-seronegative. The sequencing input was PBMCs. The CDR3 DNA sequence: TGTGCCACCGCGAGACTAGCGGGGGGGCGTTCTAATGAGCAGTTCTTC. Translating gives CATARLAGGRSNEQFF. Together with reference TRBV15 and TRBJ2-1, the CDR3 gives the full variable domain: DAMVIQNPRYQVTQFGKPVTLSCSQTLNHNVMYWYQQKSSQAPKLLFHYYDKDFNNEADTPDNFQSRRPNTSFCFLDIRSPGLGDTAMYLCATARLAGGRSNEQFFGPGTRLTVL.